A single sample is the source of the 15 T cell receptor beta chains below, sequenced in a study of post-analysis software for immune sequencing data. Study findings and constraints: Comparison of patients with controls showed 5 or 6 TRBV segments more frequent in patients, TRBV5-6, TRBV5-1 and TRBV20-1 among them.

These receptors' antigens are unknown. TCR beta libraries were prepared from cDNA with unique molecular identifiers. Each CDR3 protein gets one entry after TCRdb re-called the PCR reads with MiXCR. The sample consists of 700,000 to 900,000 distinct CDR3 sequences, 46% of them appearing once. Sequencing was carried out using blood. Source of these receptors: a girl aged 5 to 17 with multiple sclerosis.

This clonotype was observed a few times. This chain connects TRBV6-6 to TRBJ1-2; D is possibly TRBD1 (5 bases). Trimming pared 6 bases from V and 1 base from J, leaving 21 bases between. CDR1 and CDR2 (germline): MNHNY, SVGAGI (reference sequence). The CDR3 extends over 17 amino acids. CDR3 amino acids: CASRGPGRGGGNYGYTF. The DNA of the CDR3 is TGTGCCAGCAGAGGCCCAGGAAGGGGCGGGGGTAACTATGGCTACACCTTC.

This CDR3 reads CASSLVVSEQYF. Here the CDR3 DNA reads TGTGCCAGCAGCTTAGTCGTGAGCGAGCAGTACTTC. This chain connects TRBV7-9 to TRBJ2-7; D uncertain. Germline V gene data show CDR1 as SEHNR and CDR2 as FQNEAQ (reference sequence). The CDR3 consists of 12 residues. The V end was cut by 1 base, the J end by 6 bases, with 7 bases between.

This clonotype was counted a few times. This chain joins TRBV7-6 and TRBJ2-5; tentatively, D is TRBD1 (5 bases). Deletions cut 7 bases from V and 3 bases from J, with 18 bases between. The CDR3 spans 15 residues. Per germline, CDR1 SGHVS and CDR2 FNYEAQ. As DNA, the CDR3 is TGTGCCAGCACCCCGAGCCCAGGGCAAAAAGAGACCCAGTACTTC. This sequence encodes CASTPSPGQKETQYF.

This clonotype was found a few times. The rearrangement links TRBV20-1 to TRBJ2-7; 11 positions match TRBD2. The CDR3 consists of 14 residues. CDR1 is DFQATT, CDR2 SNEGSKA, per germline (reference sequence). Here the CDR3 DNA reads TGCAGAAGGACTAGCGGGCCAAGCTCCTACGAGCAGTACTTC. Translation: CRRTSGPSSYEQYF.

This clonotype turned up a few times. The CDR3 protein is CASSPGAYGYTF. In nucleotides, the CDR3 is TGTGCCAGCAGCCCCGGTGCATATGGCTACACCTTC. The chain has TRBV14 and TRBJ1-2; D gene ambiguous. Looked up from germline, CDR1 is SGHDN and CDR2 is FVKESK. Between the trimmed V and J ends, which lost 4 bases and 5 bases, there was a span of 8 bases. CDR3 length equals 12 residues.

The table lists this clonotype with a few counts. The chain is built from TRBV6-2 or TRBV6-3 and TRBJ2-7, with D perhaps matching TRBD2 (5 bases). Germline V gene lookup returns CDR1 MNHEY and CDR2 SVGEGT. V lost 0 bases and J 0 bases, leaving 12 bases between the germline ends. The CDR3 length is 16 residues. The CDR3 protein is CASSYSREGGSYEQYF. The CDR3 nucleotides read TGTGCCAGCAGTTACTCGAGAGAGGGTGGCTCCTACGAGCAGTACTTC.

The V and J genes are TRBV12-3 or TRBV12-4 and TRBJ1-5; D remains unclear. There are 13 residues in the CDR3. Between the trimmed V and J ends, which lost 6 bases and 4 bases, there was a span of 10 bases. This chain's CDR3 is CASRLGRNQPQHF. DNA for the CDR3: TGTGCCAGCAGGCTCGGCCGTAATCAGCCCCAGCATTTT.

V gene TRBV27 combines with J gene TRBJ1-2, with 8 positions matching TRBD1. The CDR3 is 16 residues long. V was pared by 6 bases and J by 2 bases, with 11 bases of the junction left unmatched. Per the germline V gene, CDR1 is MNHEY and CDR2 is SMNVEV (reference sequence). The CDR3 region has the DNA TGTGCCAGCAGCCCTTCGGGACAGGTGATGAACTATGGCTACACCTTC. As protein: CASSPSGQVMNYGYTF.

The table lists this clonotype with a few counts. The chain couples TRBV9 to TRBJ2-1; weak D call: TRBD1 (5 bases). The V gene lost 6 bases and the J gene lost 5 bases, with 18 bases spanning the gap. There are 15 residues in the CDR3. Germline CDR1 is SGDLS and CDR2 is YYNGEE. CDR3 in amino acids: CASKQADPGNNEQFF. The CDR3 DNA reads TGTGCCAGCAAACAGGCCGACCCAGGGAACAATGAGCAGTTCTTC.

The chain uses TRBV27 and TRBJ2-2, with D uncertain. CDR3 length equals 13 residues. V lost 5 bases to trimming and J lost 7 bases, with 11 bases between them. Germline assignment: CDR1 MNHEY and CDR2 SMNVEV (reference sequence). CDR3 nucleotides: TGTGCCAGCAGTATCGTCCGAAGCGGGGAGCTGTTTTTT. Translated: CASSIVRSGELFF.

The chain combines TRBV6-2 or TRBV6-3 with TRBJ2-1, with D uncertain. This CDR3 spans 13 amino acids. V was cut by 10 bases and J by 4 bases, with 14 bases left in between. In germline, CDR1 is MNHEY, CDR2 SVGEGT. The CDR3 nucleotides read TGTGCCACCACTTACGCGAAATACAATGAGCAGTTCTTC. It yields the protein CATTYAKYNEQFF.

The table lists this clonotype with a few counts. V is TRBV12-3 or TRBV12-4 and J is TRBJ1-2; D gene ambiguous. There are 13 residues in the CDR3. V was trimmed by 1 base and J by 8 bases, leaving 11 bases between them. CDR3 region: CASSLVVRQGYTF. In nucleotides, the CDR3 is TGTGCCAGCAGTTTAGTAGTCAGGCAAGGCTACACCTTC.

The rearrangement joins TRBV5-1 to TRBJ1-1, with D unclear. V lost 5 bases and J 1 base, leaving 21 bases between the germline ends. The CDR3 runs to 17 residues. The germline gives CDR1 SGHRS, CDR2 YFSETQ. CDR3 loop: CASRQTRDYLANTEAFF. In DNA, the CDR3 is TGCGCCAGCAGACAAACAAGGGATTACCTGGCGAACACTGAAGCTTTCTTT. The full variable domain, with the rest looked up from reference TRBV5-1 and TRBJ1-1, is KAGVTQTPRYLIKTRGQQVTLSCSPISGHRSVSWYQQTPGQGLQFLFEYFSETQRNKGNFPGRFSGRQFSNSRSEMNVSTLELGDSALYLCASRQTRDYLANTEAFFGQGTRLTVV.

This clonotype came up a few times. V usage is TRBV5-5 and J usage is TRBJ1-2, with a possible D match to TRBD1 (5 bases). Germline V gene lookup returns CDR1 SGHKS and CDR2 YYEKEE (reference sequence). The CDR3 extends over 14 amino acids. The ends were cut back, 3 bases at V and 4 bases at J, with 13 bases in the middle. CDR3 DNA: TGTGCCAGCAGCTGGGGACCAGAGGGCTATGGCTACACCTTC. Translated: CASSWGPEGYGYTF.

This clonotype was observed once. At one end the junction does not follow the germline gene, possibly because of a read error. The rearrangement joins TRBV9 to TRBJ2-3; the D is unclear. Germline V lookup: CDR1 SGDLS, CDR2 YYNGEE. This CDR3 is 15 amino acids long. In nucleotides, the CDR3 is TGTGCCAGCAGCGTAGTCGCGGAGCGCACAGATATGCAGTATTTT. This codes for CASSVVAERTDMQYF.